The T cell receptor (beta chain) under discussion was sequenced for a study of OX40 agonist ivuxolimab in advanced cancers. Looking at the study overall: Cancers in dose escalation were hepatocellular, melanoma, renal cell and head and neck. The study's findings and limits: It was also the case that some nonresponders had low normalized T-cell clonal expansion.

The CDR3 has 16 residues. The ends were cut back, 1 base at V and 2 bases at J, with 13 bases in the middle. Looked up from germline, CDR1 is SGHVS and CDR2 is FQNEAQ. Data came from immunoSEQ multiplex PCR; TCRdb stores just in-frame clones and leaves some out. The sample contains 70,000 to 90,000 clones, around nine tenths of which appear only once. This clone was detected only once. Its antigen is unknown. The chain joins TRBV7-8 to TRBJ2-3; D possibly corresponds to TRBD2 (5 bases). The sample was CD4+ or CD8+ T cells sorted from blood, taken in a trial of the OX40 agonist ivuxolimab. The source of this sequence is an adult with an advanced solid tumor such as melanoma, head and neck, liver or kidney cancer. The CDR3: CASSLGAGGYTDTQYF. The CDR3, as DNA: TGTGCCAGCAGCTTAGGGGCGGGCGGTTACACAGATACGCAGTATTTT.